This T cell receptor (beta chain) was recorded in a study of Graves' ophthalmopathy and Graves' hyperthyroidism. This clonotype has a single count. Its antigen is currently unknown. A single base separates this from a much larger clone, so it may be a read error. Clinical symptoms, serum thyroxine, TRAb, thyroid ultrasound and orbital computed tomography formed the basis of diagnosis. Using RNA transcripts, the TCR beta CDR3 regions were amplified. RT-PCR with HTBI primers came first, then second-round multiplex PCR. TCRdb passed the multiplex PCR reads through MiXCR, listing each CDR3 protein once. The sample contains approximately 1.2 million distinct CDR3 sequences, approximately 35% of which appear only once. The germline CDR1 and CDR2 sequences are ENHRY and SYGVKD. Trimming removed 7 bases from V and 7 bases from J, with 14 bases in between. This CDR3 contains 13 residues. Study findings and constraints: Sensitivity of over 60% and specificity of nearly 75% were achieved by the model that predicted ophthalmopathy progression.

The clonotype comes from an adult man with Graves' hyperthyroidism. The rearrangement uses TRBV10-3 and TRBJ1-5; D is unclear. The material sequenced was peripheral blood or thyroid tissue (not recorded which). This CDR3 reads CAITPEIPQPQHF. CDR3 nucleotides: TGTGCCATCACCCCCGAGATTCCACAGCCCCAGCATTTT.